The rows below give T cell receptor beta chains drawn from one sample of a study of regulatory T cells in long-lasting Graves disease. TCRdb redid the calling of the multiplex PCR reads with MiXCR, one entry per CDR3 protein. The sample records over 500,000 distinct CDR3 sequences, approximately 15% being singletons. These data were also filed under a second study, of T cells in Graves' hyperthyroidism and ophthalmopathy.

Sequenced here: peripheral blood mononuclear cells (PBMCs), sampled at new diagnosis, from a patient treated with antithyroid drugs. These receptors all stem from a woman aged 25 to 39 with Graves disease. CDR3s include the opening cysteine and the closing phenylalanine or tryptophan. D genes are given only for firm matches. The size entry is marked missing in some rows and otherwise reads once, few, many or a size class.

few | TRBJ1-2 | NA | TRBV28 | TGTGCCAACAGTTTAAAAGTACTGGCACATGGCTACACCTTC | CANSLKVLAHGYTF
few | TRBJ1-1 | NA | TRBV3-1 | TGTGCCAGCAGCCAATGGGACTCAAGAGTTCCTGAAGCTTTCTTT | CASSQWDSRVPEAFF
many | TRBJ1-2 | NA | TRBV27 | TGTGCCAGCAGTTTATCGATAACAGGTTTGGGCTACACCTTC | CASSLSITGLGYTF
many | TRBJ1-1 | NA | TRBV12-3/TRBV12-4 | TGTGCCAGCTCCCGAGGGGCGCTTGAAGCTTTCTTT | CASSRGALEAFF
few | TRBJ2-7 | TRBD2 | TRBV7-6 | TGTGCCAGCAGCCTTATAGCGGGAGATTCGGTGCAGCAGTACTTC | CASSLIAGDSVQQYF
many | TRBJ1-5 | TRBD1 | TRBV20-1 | TGCAGTGCCCGACAGGGGGACTATCAGCCCCAGCATTTT | CSARQGDYQPQHF
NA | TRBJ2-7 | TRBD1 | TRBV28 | TGTGCCAGCAGTCCCCCACAGGGGATCCGGCAAGAGCAGTACTTC | CASSPPQGIRQEQYF
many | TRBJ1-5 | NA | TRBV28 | TGTGCCAGCAGACCATACAAGGGAACAAATCAGCCCCAGCATTTT | CASRPYKGTNQPQHF
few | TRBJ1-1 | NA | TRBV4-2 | TGTGCCAGCAGCCAGCAAGGGGGGGGGGCTGAAGCTTTCTTT | CASSQQGGGAEAFF
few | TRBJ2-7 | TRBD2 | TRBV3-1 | TGTGCCAGCAGCCATGGGACTACCTCCTCCGGCGAGCAGTACTTC | CASSHGTTSSGEQYF
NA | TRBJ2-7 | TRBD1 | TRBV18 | TGTGCCAGCTCACCACCACTGGGACAGGGGCCCTACGAGCAGTACTTC | CASSPPLGQGPYEQYF
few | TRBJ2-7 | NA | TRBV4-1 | TGCGCCAGCAGCCAAGGAAGCGCCAACTCCTACGAGCAGTACTTC | CASSQGSANSYEQYF
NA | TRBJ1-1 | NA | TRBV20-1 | TGCAGTGCTAGAGTCACGGGCAAGGGTGAAGCTTTCTTT | CSARVTGKGEAFF
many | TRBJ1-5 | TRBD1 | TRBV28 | TGTGCCAGCAGCCCGGGACAGCCCAATCAGCCCCAGCATTTT | CASSPGQPNQPQHF
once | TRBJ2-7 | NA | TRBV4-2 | TGTGCCAGCAGCCAAGCCGGGTCTGTCTCCTACGAGCAGTACTTC | CASSQAGSVSYEQYF
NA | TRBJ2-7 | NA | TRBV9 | TGTGCCAGCAGCGTAGCCGCAGGAGCCTACGAGCAGTACTTC | CASSVAAGAYEQYF
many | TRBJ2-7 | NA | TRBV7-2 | TGTGCCAGCAGCTTAGATGGAGGGTCCTACGAGCAGTACTTC | CASSLDGGSYEQYF
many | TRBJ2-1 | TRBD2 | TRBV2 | TGTGCCAGCAGTGATGCGTCTAGCGGGCGCAATGAGCAGTTCTTC | CASSDASSGRNEQFF
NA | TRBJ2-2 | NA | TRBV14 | TGTGCCAGCAGCCACCTCGGGAAATCCGGGGAGCTGTTTTTT | CASSHLGKSGELFF
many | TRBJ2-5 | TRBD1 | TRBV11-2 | TGTGCCAGCACGTCGACAGGGGCCGGGGAGACCCAGTACTTC | CASTSTGAGETQYF
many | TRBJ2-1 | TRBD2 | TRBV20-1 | TGCAGTGCCACGAACCCGGGACTAGCGGGAGTGGAGCCCTACAATGAGCAGTTCTTC | CSATNPGLAGVEPYNEQFF